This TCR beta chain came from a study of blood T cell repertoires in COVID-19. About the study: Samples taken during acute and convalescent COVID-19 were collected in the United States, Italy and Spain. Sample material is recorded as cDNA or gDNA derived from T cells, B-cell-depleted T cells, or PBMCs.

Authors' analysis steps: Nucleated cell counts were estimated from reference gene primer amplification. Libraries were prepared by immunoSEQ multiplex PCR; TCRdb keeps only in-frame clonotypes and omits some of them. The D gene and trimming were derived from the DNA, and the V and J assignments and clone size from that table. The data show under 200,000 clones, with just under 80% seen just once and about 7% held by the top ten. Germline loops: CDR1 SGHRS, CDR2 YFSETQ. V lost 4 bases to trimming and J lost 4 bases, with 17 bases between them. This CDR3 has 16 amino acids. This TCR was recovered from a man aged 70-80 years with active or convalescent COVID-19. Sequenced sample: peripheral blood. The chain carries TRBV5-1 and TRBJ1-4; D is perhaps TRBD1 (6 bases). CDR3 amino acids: CASSPTQGPVNEKLFF. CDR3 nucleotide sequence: TGCGCCAGCAGCCCTACGCAGGGGCCCGTTAATGAAAAACTGTTTTTT. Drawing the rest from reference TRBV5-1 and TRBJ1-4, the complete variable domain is KAGVTQTPRYLIKTRGQQVTLSCSPISGHRSVSWYQQTPGQGLQFLFEYFSETQRNKGNFPGRFSGRQFSNSRSEMNVSTLELGDSALYLCASSPTQGPVNEKLFFGSGTQLSVL.